This record concerns one TCR beta chain sequence. This specimen comes from a study of blood T cell repertoires in COVID-19. Germline CDR1 SGHAT, CDR2 FQDESV (reference sequence). The junction had 8 bases not matched to a gene; V was cut back by 4 bases and J by 8 bases. The CDR3 has 14 amino acids. Libraries were prepared by immunoSEQ multiplex PCR; TCRdb keeps only in-frame clonotypes and omits some of them. The sample consists of about 200,000 clones, roughly 90% of them appearing once. J is TRBJ2-1 and V is TRBV11-1; the match to TRBD2 covers 7 bases. Input material: peripheral blood. The TCR originated in a man aged 45 to 65 with acute or convalescent COVID-19. The chain's CDR3 is CASSSRGVAYEQFF. CDR3 nucleotide sequence: TGTGCCAGCAGCTCTCGGGGGGTGGCATATGAGCAGTTCTTC.